This T cell receptor beta chain was retrieved from a study of shared clonotypes between healthy human individuals. V was cut by 1 base and J by 0 bases, with 7 bases left in between. The CDR3 covers 15 residues. Germline V lookup: CDR1 MNHNS, CDR2 SASEGT. Per the study methods: Filtering differed, since immunoSEQ gave only junction sequences and no quality scores. Sequenced by immunoSEQ multiplex PCR; TCRdb stores in-frame clones only, minus some. That table gives V, J and clone size, and the DNA gave D and trimming. Among roughly 1 million clones listed, about 70% were seen once. Sequencing was done on a sample of memory CD4+ T cells sorted from blood. Subset in this sample: CD45RA-negative fraction. This chain connects TRBV6-1 to TRBJ2-1, with D possibly TRBD2 on 5 matching bases. This receptor was taken from a man between 18 and 35 years old in good health. DNA for the CDR3: TGTGCCAGCAGTGAAGGGAGGAGCTCCTACAATGAGCAGTTCTTC. It codes for CASSEGRSSYNEQFF.